Following are 32 T cell receptor beta chains from one sample sequenced in a study of blood T cell repertoires in COVID-19. Some clones are missing from TCRdb's copy, which holds only in-frame ones; the method was immunoSEQ multiplex PCR. The sample yields about 480,000 clones, 89% seen once. Sequenced: peripheral blood. The origin of the receptors is a man younger than 35 with COVID-19, enrolled during active disease.

The CDR3 region is CAWSAYSGSKEETQYF. DNA of the CDR3: TGTGCCTGGAGCGCCTATAGCGGGAGCAAAGAAGAGACCCAGTACTTC. The rearrangement joins TRBV30 to TRBJ2-5; 9 bases match TRBD2. The CDR3 has 16 residues. Germline V gene sequence: CDR1 GTSNPN, CDR2 SVGIG (reference sequence). With V trimmed by 3 bases and J by 3 bases, 11 bases remained unmatched.

The chain couples TRBV10-1 to TRBJ1-2; 7 nucleotides line up with TRBD1. The CDR3 has 13 residues. V was clipped by 5 bases and J by 6 bases; unmatched bases: 6. CDR1 is WNHNN, CDR2 SYGVQD, per germline (reference sequence). In DNA, the CDR3 is TGCGCCAGCAGTTTAAGACAGGGAAATGGCTACACCTTC. It translates to CASSLRQGNGYTF.

As DNA, the CDR3 is TGCGCCAGCAGCGGAGTGCAGACGAACACCGGGGAGCTGTTTTTT. This sequence encodes CASSGVQTNTGELFF. The rearrangement links TRBV5-1 to TRBJ2-2, with D unclear. The CDR3 consists of 15 residues. With 4 bases removed from V and 0 bases from J, the gap between germline ends came to 10 bases. Germline-derived CDR1 and CDR2 are SGHRS and YFSETQ.

The V call is TRBV10-3, the J call TRBJ2-3, with 7 nucleotides matching TRBD2. Unmatched junction bases numbered 4, after V lost 3 bases and J lost 1 base. CDR1 is ENHRY and CDR2 is SYGVKD in the germline V gene. This CDR3 has 15 amino acids. This CDR3 is CAISDRTRGTDTQYF. The CDR3 DNA follows: TGTGCCATCAGTGACAGGACTAGGGGCACAGATACGCAGTATTTT.

The chain has TRBV15 and TRBJ2-5, with D possibly TRBD2 on 6 matching bases. The CDR3 covers 17 residues. CDR1 and CDR2 from the germline V gene are LNHNV and YYDKDF (reference sequence). The V and J ends lost 0 bases and 2 bases respectively, with 16 bases between them. CDR3 nucleotides: TGTGCCACCAGCAGAGATCCAGCGGGTACTCCTCAAGAGACCCAGTACTTC. Protein product: CATSRDPAGTPQETQYF.

The table lists this clone with a count of one. The V and J genes are TRBV19 and TRBJ2-6; D ambiguous. Germline V gene lookup returns CDR1 LNHDA and CDR2 SQIVND (reference sequence). Trimming stripped 6 bases from V and 1 base from J, with 7 bases between. The CDR3 length is 14 residues. CDR3 nucleotides: TGTGCCAGTAGCCTACTTTCTGGGGCCAACGTCCTGACTTTC. Its translation is CASSLLSGANVLTF.

J is TRBJ2-1 and V is TRBV11-2; no clear D gene. The CDR3 is made up of 11 amino acids. The germline V gene has CDR1 SGHAT and CDR2 FQNNGV. With 2 bases removed from V and 7 bases from J, the gap between germline ends came to 3 bases. The DNA for the CDR3 is TGTGCCAGCAGCTTACAGAATGAGCAGTTCTTC. Translated: CASSLQNEQFF.

This chain connects TRBV10-1 to TRBJ1-5; no firm D call. Between the trimmed V and J ends, which lost 8 bases and 2 bases, there was a span of 16 bases. Germline CDR1 and CDR2: WNHNN and SYGVQD (reference sequence). The CDR3 sequence is 15 residues long. CDR3 bases: TGCGCCAGCCCGGGTCGTACTAAGGGCAATCAGCCCCAGCATTTT. Amino acid sequence: CASPGRTKGNQPQHF.

This rearrangement joins TRBV2 to TRBJ2-7; 7 nucleotides agree with TRBD2. The CDR3 is 12 amino acids. Germline trimming cut 6 bases from V and 6 bases from J; bases unmatched to any gene: 5. The V gene's germline CDR1 is SNHLY and CDR2 FYNNEI. The CDR3 loop is CASSAGEVEQYF. CDR3 coding DNA: TGTGCCAGCAGCGCGGGGGAGGTCGAGCAGTACTTC.

This rearrangement joins TRBV7-9 to TRBJ2-7; D is unresolved. The V gene's germline CDR1 is SEHNR and CDR2 FQNEAQ (reference sequence). The CDR3 runs 14 residues. Trimming removed 5 bases at V and 4 bases at J, with 15 bases between. CDR3 amino acids: CASSQSQDGYEQYF. In DNA form, the CDR3 reads TGTGCCAGCAGCCAAAGCCAGGATGGGTACGAGCAGTACTTC. The full variable domain, in which reference TRBV7-9 and TRBJ2-7 provide the parts outside the CDR3, is DTGVSQNPRHKITKRGQNVTFRCDPISEHNRLYWYRQTLGQGPEFLTYFQNEAQLEKSRLLSDRFSAERPKGSFSTLEIQRTEQGDSAMYLCASSQSQDGYEQYFGPGTRLTVT.

This clone has only one observation. The chain uses TRBV7-9 and TRBJ2-3; D is unresolved. The length of the CDR3 is 15 residues. Per the germline V gene, CDR1 is SEHNR and CDR2 is FQNEAQ (reference sequence). The germline V and J ends were trimmed by 0 bases and 0 bases, with 7 bases remaining between them. CDR3 sequence (DNA): TGTGCCAGCAGCTTAGCAATCGGTAGCACAGATACGCAGTATTTT. Its translation is CASSLAIGSTDTQYF.

The chain uses TRBV19 and TRBJ2-2; 8 positions agree with TRBD1. The V gene end was trimmed by 5 bases and the J gene end by 5 bases; junction bases not matched to a gene: 13. CDR1 is LNHDA, CDR2 SQIVND, per germline (reference sequence). The CDR3 totals 17 residues. This chain's CDR3 is CASSDWDGQGYTGELFF. CDR3 DNA: TGTGCCAGTAGTGATTGGGACGGACAGGGATATACCGGGGAGCTGTTTTTT.

The chain joins TRBV30 to TRBJ2-7, with 8 bases matching TRBD2. Germline trimming cut 0 bases from V and 5 bases from J; bases unmatched to any gene: 3. The CDR3 totals 13 residues. Germline CDR1 is GTSNPN and CDR2 is SVGIG (reference sequence). The CDR3 DNA follows: TGTGCCTGGAGTGTTCTTAGCGGGAACGAGCAGTACTTC. It yields the protein CAWSVLSGNEQYF.

The rearrangement joins TRBV2 to TRBJ1-2; 8 bases match TRBD1. The CDR3 has 15 amino acids. CDR1 and CDR2 (germline): SNHLY, FYNNEI. The V and J ends lost 0 bases and 5 bases, in that order; junction bases with no gene match: 5. The CDR3 DNA sequence: TGTGCCAGCAGTGAAGCGCAGAGGACAGGGTATGGCTACACCTTC. This gives the protein CASSEAQRTGYGYTF.

The CDR3 reads CASSLALSGEAETQYF. CDR3 DNA sequence: TGTGCCAGCAGCTTAGCGCTATCGGGAGAGGCAGAGACCCAGTACTTC. The chain combines TRBV7-9 with TRBJ2-5; weak D call: TRBD2 (6 bases). Germline V gene lookup returns CDR1 SEHNR and CDR2 FQNEAQ (reference sequence). V shed 0 bases and J shed 4 bases, with 15 bases lying between them. CDR3 length: 16 residues.

The gene calls are TRBV18 and TRBJ1-1; possibly TRBD1 for D (5 bases). V lost 5 bases and J lost 0, with 10 bases in between. This CDR3 has 14 amino acids. Germline assignment: CDR1 KGHSH and CDR2 LQKENI. This CDR3 reads CASSAGTVNTEAFF. DNA for the CDR3: TGTGCCAGCTCAGCCGGGACTGTGAACACTGAAGCTTTCTTT. The full variable domain, rest sourced from reference TRBV18 and TRBJ1-1, is NAGVMQNPRHLVRRRGQEARLRCSPMKGHSHVYWYRQLPEEGLKFMVYLQKENIIDESGMPKERFSAEFPKEGPSILRIQQVVRGDSAAYFCASSAGTVNTEAFFGQGTRLTVV.

To note about this clone: One junction end disagrees with the germline gene, perhaps due to a read error. V and J are TRBV2 and TRBJ2-4, with a weak D call TRBD2 (7 bases). The V gene's germline CDR1 is SNHLY and CDR2 FYNNEI. CDR3 length: 15 amino acids. In DNA, the CDR3 is TGTGCTGCGGGGGCGGAGCTTCGTGCCATAAACATTCAGTACTTC. Protein sequence: CAAGAELRAINIQYF.

V is TRBV14 and J is TRBJ2-4; 7 bases map to TRBD2. V was pared by 1 base and J by 0 bases, with 3 bases of the junction left unmatched. CDR3 length equals 16 residues. CDR1 is SGHDN, CDR2 FVKESK, per germline. The CDR3 is CASSQGLAVAKNIQYF. The CDR3 nucleotides are TGTGCCAGCAGCCAAGGGCTAGCGGTAGCCAAAAACATTCAGTACTTC.

This clone was counted once. The chain couples TRBV18 to TRBJ2-1, with 9 bases that match TRBD1. The CDR3 loop spans 17 amino acids. Trimming took 3 bases from V and 5 from J; bases not matched to a gene: 11. From germline, CDR1 is KGHSH and CDR2 LQKENI. CDR3 sequence: CASSPARAGQGHNEQFF. CDR3 DNA sequence: TGTGCCAGCTCACCGGCGCGTGCGGGACAGGGTCACAATGAGCAGTTCTTC.

The chain carries TRBV4-1 and TRBJ2-7; D remains unclear. The germline V gene has CDR1 MGHRA and CDR2 YSYEKL. V lost 1 base and J 0 bases, leaving 4 bases between the germline ends. The CDR3 covers 13 residues. As DNA, the CDR3 is TGCGCCAGCAGCCAAGGGCTCTCCTACGAGCAGTACTTC. It encodes CASSQGLSYEQYF.

The chain employs TRBV28 and TRBJ2-3; a weak D match, TRBD2 (6 bases). This CDR3 has 16 amino acids. Germline V CDR1 and CDR2: MDHEN, SYDVKM. V gave up 4 bases and J gave up 0 bases, with 14 bases separating them. CDR3 DNA sequence: TGTGCCAGCAGTTCCCCACGGGCGGGAAGCACAGATACGCAGTATTTT. It codes for CASSSPRAGSTDTQYF.

In this sample, this clone turned up once. The chain links TRBV5-5 to TRBJ2-1; 13 nucleotides line up with TRBD2. Germline CDR1 is SGHKS and CDR2 is YYEKEE (reference sequence). V gave up 2 bases and J gave up 7 bases; unmatched junction bases: 3. This CDR3 is 15 amino acids long. CDR3 bases: TGTGCCAGCAGCTTCCGACTAGCGGGGGGTAATGAGCAGTTCTTC. It specifies CASSFRLAGGNEQFF.

This clone has just one count. V and J are TRBV5-6 and TRBJ2-3, with 7 bases matching TRBD2. The CDR3 extends over 14 amino acids. Trimming at V came to 6 bases and at J to 5 bases, leaving 9 bases not matched to a gene. Per germline, CDR1 SGHDT and CDR2 YYEEEE. Written as DNA, the CDR3 is TGTGCCAGCAACCACTGGGGGGGGAGAGATACGCAGTATTTT. It yields the protein CASNHWGGRDTQYF.

The chain links TRBV5-1 to TRBJ1-2; TRBD1 is a possible D gene (6 bases). This CDR3 contains 15 residues. Per germline, CDR1 SGHRS and CDR2 YFSETQ. V was trimmed by 4 bases and J by 0 bases, leaving 13 bases between them. The chain's CDR3 is CASSDRDTSNYGYTF. The DNA for the CDR3 is TGCGCCAGCAGCGACCGGGACACATCTAACTATGGCTACACCTTC. Filled out from reference TRBV5-1 and TRBJ1-2, the complete variable domain reads KAGVTQTPRYLIKTRGQQVTLSCSPISGHRSVSWYQQTPGQGLQFLFEYFSETQRNKGNFPGRFSGRQFSNSRSEMNVSTLELGDSALYLCASSDRDTSNYGYTFGSGTRLTVV.

The chain is built from TRBV7-6 and TRBJ2-3, with TRBD2 matching over 10 bases. The CDR3 totals 16 residues. In germline, CDR1 is SGHVS, CDR2 FNYEAQ. V was pared by 5 bases and J by 0 bases, with 5 bases of the junction left unmatched. The CDR3 DNA follows: TGTGCCAGCAGCCTGGCACTAGCGGGGAGCACAGATACGCAGTATTTT. The encoded protein is CASSLALAGSTDTQYF.

The V and J genes are TRBV29-1 and TRBJ1-2; maybe TRBD1 (5 bases). The CDR3 is 12 residues long. Germline V CDR1 and CDR2: SQVTM, ANQGSEA. V was shortened by 2 bases and J by 6 bases, with 10 bases between the two germline ends. CDR3 coding DNA: TGCAGCGTTGAACTGCAGGGCGATGGCTACACCTTC. Protein product: CSVELQGDGYTF.

V gene TRBV5-1 combines with J gene TRBJ1-5, with D possibly being TRBD1 (5 bases). This CDR3 has 15 amino acids. The V gene lost 4 bases and the J gene lost 5 bases, with 16 bases spanning the gap. Looked up from germline, CDR1 is SGHRS and CDR2 is YFSETQ. CDR3 nucleotide sequence: TGCGCCAGCAGCGGGAAGGGCGGGGACCATCAGCCCCAGCATTTT. Translation: CASSGKGGDHQPQHF.

V usage is TRBV9 and J usage is TRBJ2-7; maybe TRBD1 (6 bases). The CDR3 is 13 amino acids. Germline CDR1 and CDR2: SGDLS and YYNGEE. Trimming removed 3 bases from V and 2 bases from J, with 9 bases in between. The CDR3 coding sequence is TGTGCCAGCAGCGCAGGGGCCCCCTACGAGCAGTACTTC. Its translation: CASSAGAPYEQYF. The full variable domain, in which reference TRBV9 and TRBJ2-7 provide the parts outside the CDR3, is DSGVTQTPKHLITATGQRVTLRCSPRSGDLSVYWYQQSLDQGLQFLIQYYNGEERAKGNILERFSAQQFPDLHSELNLSSLELGDSALYFCASSAGAPYEQYFGPGTRLTVT.

The CDR3 protein is CASSAEGMNTEAFF. The CDR3 nucleotides read TGTGCCAGCAGCGCCGAGGGCATGAACACTGAAGCTTTCTTT. The genes are TRBV7-3 and TRBJ1-1; no definite D call. CDR1 and CDR2 from the germline V gene are SGHTA and FQGTGA. CDR3 length: 14 residues. The V and J ends lost 5 bases and 0 bases respectively, with 10 bases between them.

This rearrangement joins TRBV2 to TRBJ2-3, with TRBD2 identical over 9 bases. The V and J ends lost 7 bases and 2 bases, in that order; junction bases with no gene match: 10. The germline V gene has CDR1 SNHLY and CDR2 FYNNEI. The CDR3 covers 16 residues. In DNA, the CDR3 is TGTGCCAGCACCCCTCCTAGCGGGGCATCCACAGATACGCAGTATTTT. Translated, it gives CASTPPSGASTDTQYF. Supplemented by reference TRBV2 and TRBJ2-3, the full variable domain reads EPEVTQTPSHQVTQMGQEVILRCVPISNHLYFYWYRQILGQKVEFLVSFYNNEISEKSEIFDDQFSVERPDGSNFTLKIRSTKLEDSAMYFCASTPPSGASTDTQYFGPGTRLTVL.

The chain employs TRBV7-9 and TRBJ1-6; 9 nucleotides match TRBD1. The CDR3 covers 17 residues. The V segment lost 3 bases and the J segment 6 bases; nucleotides outside the gene matches: 9. Germline CDR1 reads SEHNR; CDR2 reads FQNEAQ (reference sequence). DNA of the CDR3: TGTGCCAGCAGCTTCCCCGGGACAGGGCCAAGTAATTCACCCCTCCACTTT. It is translated as CASSFPGTGPSNSPLHF. The complete variable domain, with remaining parts taken from reference TRBV7-9 and TRBJ1-6, reads DTGVSQNPRHKITKRGQNVTFRCDPISEHNRLYWYRQTLGQGPEFLTYFQNEAQLEKSRLLSDRFSAERPKGSFSTLEIQRTEQGDSAMYLCASSFPGTGPSNSPLHFGNGTRLTVT.

The chain couples TRBV5-1 to TRBJ2-2; 8 bases are a match to TRBD2. V was clipped by 3 bases and J by 7 bases; unmatched bases: 8. The CDR3 contains 15 residues. Germline V gene sequence: CDR1 SGHRS, CDR2 YFSETQ. CDR3 loop: CASSSGLVGIGELFF. The CDR3, as DNA: TGCGCCAGCAGCTCGGGACTAGTTGGTATCGGGGAGCTGTTTTTT.